The rows below give T cell receptor beta chains drawn from one sample of a study of blood T cell repertoires in COVID-19. Sequenced by immunoSEQ multiplex PCR; TCRdb stores in-frame clones only, minus some. The profile shows some 150,000 clones, about 86% of them singletons. The material sequenced was peripheral blood. These receptors all come from a woman aged 60-70 years with acute or convalescent COVID-19. Both conserved end residues are part of each CDR3. Fields, in order: V gene, J gene, D gene, CDR3 length, clone size, CDR3 DNA, CDR3 protein. A D gene is named only where the DNA matches it firmly. Size is omitted from some rows. Given values are once, few, many or a class for expanded clones.

V gene: TRBV25-1
J gene: TRBJ1-3
D gene: TRBD1
CDR3 length: 16
clone size: few
CDR3 DNA: TGTGCCAGCAGTGAGAAGGGCAGGGGGGAAGGAAACACCATATATTTT
CDR3 protein: CASSEKGRGEGNTIYF

V gene: TRBV3-1/TRBV3-2
J gene: TRBJ1-2
D gene: -
CDR3 length: 16
clone size: few
CDR3 DNA: TGTGCCAGCAGCCAAGGATTCCAGGGAAGGGTGGGCGGCTACACCTTC
CDR3 protein: CASSQGFQGRVGGYTF

V gene: TRBV5-1
J gene: TRBJ2-3
D gene: TRBD2
CDR3 length: 16
clone size: -
CDR3 DNA: TGCGCCAGCAGCTTGGGTGCGGGAGGCGTCACAGATACACAGTATTTT
CDR3 protein: CASSLGAGGVTDTQYF

V gene: TRBV19
J gene: TRBJ1-2
D gene: TRBD1
CDR3 length: 14
clone size: -
CDR3 DNA: TGTGCCAGTAGATCAGACAGGGGGATCTATGGCTACACCTTC
CDR3 protein: CASRSDRGIYGYTF

V gene: TRBV6-2/TRBV6-3
J gene: TRBJ2-7
D gene: TRBD2
CDR3 length: 16
clone size: -
CDR3 DNA: TGTGCCAGCAGTTACTCGTCTAGCGGCCCGCATTACGAGCAGTACTTC
CDR3 protein: CASSYSSSGPHYEQYF

V gene: TRBV6-6
J gene: TRBJ1-1
D gene: -
CDR3 length: 11
clone size: -
CDR3 DNA: TGTGCCAGCAGTACTACTCCTGAAGCTTTCTTT
CDR3 protein: CASSTTPEAFF

V gene: TRBV19
J gene: TRBJ1-2
D gene: -
CDR3 length: 18
clone size: -
CDR3 DNA: TGTGCCAGTAGTCCCTTACTAAGGTCTACTTCGAGTGTCGATGGCTACACCTTC
CDR3 protein: CASSPLLRSTSSVDGYTF

V gene: TRBV6-5
J gene: TRBJ1-1
D gene: -
CDR3 length: 14
clone size: once
CDR3 DNA: TGTGCCAGCAGCCTAAGGGGGTGGGGCACTGAAGCTTTCTTT
CDR3 protein: CASSLRGWGTEAFF

V gene: TRBV4-3
J gene: TRBJ1-1
D gene: -
CDR3 length: 14
clone size: -
CDR3 DNA: TGCGCCAGCAGCCAAGATCTGGGGGGGACTGAAGCTTTCTTT
CDR3 protein: CASSQDLGGTEAFF

V gene: TRBV12-3/TRBV12-4
J gene: TRBJ1-5
D gene: -
CDR3 length: 12
clone size: -
CDR3 DNA: TGTGCCAGCAGTCCAAGGGGTGAGCCCCAGCATTTT
CDR3 protein: CASSPRGEPQHF

V gene: TRBV14
J gene: TRBJ2-1
D gene: -
CDR3 length: 22
clone size: -
CDR3 DNA: TGTGCCAGCAGCCAAGATTCCGGCGGGATAGCGGACCTTTCCCAGGGATACAATGAGCAGTTCTTC
CDR3 protein: CASSQDSGGIADLSQGYNEQFF

V gene: TRBV27
J gene: TRBJ1-3
D gene: TRBD1
CDR3 length: 15
clone size: few
CDR3 DNA: TGTGCCAGCAGTCCTGGGACAGCTCCTGGAAACACCATATATTTT
CDR3 protein: CASSPGTAPGNTIYF

V gene: TRBV28
J gene: TRBJ2-3
D gene: TRBD2
CDR3 length: 17
clone size: -
CDR3 DNA: TGTGCCAGCAGAACCGGGACTAGCGGGAGGGAAACAGATACGCAGTATTTT
CDR3 protein: CASRTGTSGRETDTQYF

V gene: TRBV28
J gene: TRBJ1-5
D gene: -
CDR3 length: 12
clone size: -
CDR3 DNA: TGTGCCAGCAGTGGACTCAATCAGCCCCAGCATTTT
CDR3 protein: CASSGLNQPQHF

V gene: TRBV2
J gene: TRBJ2-7
D gene: -
CDR3 length: 11
clone size: -
CDR3 DNA: TGTGCCAGCGAACTGACCTACGAGCAGTACTTC
CDR3 protein: CASELTYEQYF

V gene: TRBV29-1
J gene: TRBJ2-7
D gene: TRBD2
CDR3 length: 18
clone size: -
CDR3 DNA: TGCAGCGTTGAAGACCCCCGTGGGGCGGGAGACCTATTTGGCGAGCAGTACTTC
CDR3 protein: CSVEDPRGAGDLFGEQYF

V gene: TRBV5-8
J gene: TRBJ1-3
D gene: TRBD1
CDR3 length: 13
clone size: -
CDR3 DNA: TGTGCCAGCAGCCTGGGACAGGGGAACACCATATATTTT
CDR3 protein: CASSLGQGNTIYF

V gene: TRBV6-5
J gene: TRBJ2-1
D gene: TRBD1
CDR3 length: 15
clone size: -
CDR3 DNA: TGTGCCAGCAGCCCCCGGGACAGGGATTACAATGAGCAGTTCTTC
CDR3 protein: CASSPRDRDYNEQFF

V gene: TRBV6-5
J gene: TRBJ1-4
D gene: -
CDR3 length: 13
clone size: few
CDR3 DNA: TGTGCCAGCAGCCCCGACGGGAATGAAAAACTGTTTTTT
CDR3 protein: CASSPDGNEKLFF

V gene: TRBV5-6
J gene: TRBJ2-1
D gene: -
CDR3 length: 17
clone size: once
CDR3 DNA: TGTGCCAGCAGCTTGGTGTCTCCAGGGGATTACTACAATGAGCAGTTCTTC
CDR3 protein: CASSLVSPGDYYNEQFF

V gene: TRBV28
J gene: TRBJ2-3
D gene: -
CDR3 length: 13
clone size: -
CDR3 DNA: TGTGCCAGCAGCCAGGCCCTTGGGGATACGCAGTATTTT
CDR3 protein: CASSQALGDTQYF

V gene: TRBV3-1/TRBV3-2
J gene: TRBJ1-5
D gene: -
CDR3 length: 14
clone size: -
CDR3 DNA: TGTGCCAGCAGCCAAGGTCATGGGGAGGAGCCCCAGCATTTT
CDR3 protein: CASSQGHGEEPQHF

V gene: TRBV5-4
J gene: TRBJ2-2
D gene: TRBD2
CDR3 length: 15
clone size: -
CDR3 DNA: TGTGCCAGCAGCTTGAGCGGGAGGGCGGCCGGGGAGCTGTTTTTT
CDR3 protein: CASSLSGRAAGELFF

V gene: TRBV19
J gene: TRBJ2-1
D gene: TRBD2
CDR3 length: 13
clone size: -
CDR3 DNA: TGTGCCAGTAGCAGGACTAGCGTCGATGAGCAGTTCTTC
CDR3 protein: CASSRTSVDEQFF

V gene: TRBV11-3
J gene: TRBJ2-1
D gene: -
CDR3 length: 15
clone size: -
CDR3 DNA: TGTGCCAGCAGCTTAGAGTCGAGCTCCTACAATGAGCAGTTCTTC
CDR3 protein: CASSLESSSYNEQFF

V gene: TRBV7-3
J gene: TRBJ2-1
D gene: -
CDR3 length: 12
clone size: many
CDR3 DNA: TGTGCCAGCAGCGCCAGGGGTGGTGAGCAGTTCTTC
CDR3 protein: CASSARGGEQFF

V gene: TRBV2
J gene: TRBJ1-6
D gene: -
CDR3 length: 15
clone size: few
CDR3 DNA: TGTGCCAGCAGTTACAGTGGGCAGTATAATTCACCCCTCCACTTT
CDR3 protein: CASSYSGQYNSPLHF

V gene: TRBV28
J gene: TRBJ2-7
D gene: TRBD2
CDR3 length: 16
clone size: -
CDR3 DNA: TGTGCCAGCGGTCGGTCTAGCGGAATACTTTCCTACGAGCAGTACTTC
CDR3 protein: CASGRSSGILSYEQYF

V gene: TRBV28
J gene: TRBJ1-2
D gene: -
CDR3 length: 12
clone size: -
CDR3 DNA: TGTGCCACCTCGGGGGGAGGCTATGGCTACACCTTC
CDR3 protein: CATSGGGYGYTF

V gene: TRBV27
J gene: TRBJ1-3
D gene: -
CDR3 length: 14
clone size: -
CDR3 DNA: TGTGCCAGCAGACCTACGGGACAAGGAAACACCATATATTTT
CDR3 protein: CASRPTGQGNTIYF

V gene: TRBV7-6
J gene: TRBJ2-7
D gene: TRBD2
CDR3 length: 16
clone size: -
CDR3 DNA: TGTGCCAGCAGCCTATCGGGAGGTTATAGGTCCTACGAGCAGTACTTC
CDR3 protein: CASSLSGGYRSYEQYF

V gene: TRBV9
J gene: TRBJ2-1
D gene: -
CDR3 length: 14
clone size: -
CDR3 DNA: TGTGCCAGCAGCCGAGGGAGCGGTTACAATGAGCAGTTCTTC
CDR3 protein: CASSRGSGYNEQFF

V gene: TRBV7-8
J gene: TRBJ2-7
D gene: TRBD2
CDR3 length: 15
clone size: -
CDR3 DNA: TGTGCCAGCAGCTTAGTCCGACTAGCGGCTTACGAGCAGTACTTC
CDR3 protein: CASSLVRLAAYEQYF

V gene: TRBV2
J gene: TRBJ1-2
D gene: -
CDR3 length: 14
clone size: few
CDR3 DNA: TGTGCCAGCAGGGATTCTTTGGACTTTTATGGCTACACCTTC
CDR3 protein: CASRDSLDFYGYTF

V gene: TRBV5-1
J gene: TRBJ2-7
D gene: -
CDR3 length: 14
clone size: -
CDR3 DNA: TGCGCCAGCAGCTTGGAGGGACATCGGGACGAGCAGTACTTC
CDR3 protein: CASSLEGHRDEQYF

V gene: TRBV30
J gene: TRBJ1-3
D gene: TRBD1
CDR3 length: 13
clone size: once
CDR3 DNA: TGTGCCCGTCAGGGGGAGGTGGGAAACACCATATATTTT
CDR3 protein: CARQGEVGNTIYF

V gene: TRBV3-1/TRBV3-2
J gene: TRBJ1-5
D gene: -
CDR3 length: 15
clone size: -
CDR3 DNA: TGTGCCAGCAGCCAAGATAGGCCGGGAGGTCAGCCCCAGCATTTT
CDR3 protein: CASSQDRPGGQPQHF

V gene: TRBV5-4
J gene: TRBJ2-3
D gene: -
CDR3 length: 11
clone size: -
CDR3 DNA: TGTGCCAGTGCAGGGGGGGATACGCAGTATTTT
CDR3 protein: CASAGGDTQYF

V gene: TRBV6-5
J gene: TRBJ1-2
D gene: TRBD1
CDR3 length: 14
clone size: -
CDR3 DNA: TGTGCCGCTAATAGGGACAGGCCCAACTATGGCTACACCTTC
CDR3 protein: CAANRDRPNYGYTF

V gene: TRBV19
J gene: TRBJ2-7
D gene: TRBD2
CDR3 length: 15
clone size: -
CDR3 DNA: TGTGCCAGTAGTCTGGACCCCGGGGGGACCTACGAGCAGTACTTC
CDR3 protein: CASSLDPGGTYEQYF

V gene: TRBV12-3/TRBV12-4
J gene: TRBJ1-6
D gene: -
CDR3 length: 12
clone size: -
CDR3 DNA: TGTGCCAGCAGTCCGCCCGGAGGACCCCTCCACTTT
CDR3 protein: CASSPPGGPLHF

V gene: TRBV5-1
J gene: TRBJ1-1
D gene: -
CDR3 length: 15
clone size: -
CDR3 DNA: TGCGCCAGCAGCGCGGACGGTCGCAGGGACACTGAAGCTTTCTTT
CDR3 protein: CASSADGRRDTEAFF

V gene: TRBV6-6
J gene: TRBJ1-4
D gene: -
CDR3 length: 14
clone size: -
CDR3 DNA: TGTGCCAGCAGATCCGGGTCACCAAATGAAAAACTGTTTTTT
CDR3 protein: CASRSGSPNEKLFF

V gene: TRBV5-1
J gene: TRBJ1-3
D gene: -
CDR3 length: 17
clone size: -
CDR3 DNA: TGCGCCAGCAGCCTGGACCCACGAGTGTCGGTTGGAAACACCATATATTTT
CDR3 protein: CASSLDPRVSVGNTIYF